This T cell receptor beta chain was retrieved from a study of Ad26.COV2.S vaccination and SARS-CoV-2 variants (dated by TCRdb to the early 2020s). As for the study more broadly: Vaccine-arm donors were drawn from COV1001, a multicentre, randomized, double-blind, placebo-controlled phase I-IIa trial of Ad26.COV2.S in healthy adults. Dosing of Ad26.COV2.S was intramuscular, at either 5x10^10 or 1x10^11 viral particles, delivered as one shot or as two shots spaced 56 days apart. Sequencing of the TCRbeta repertoire served to evaluate the specificity and breadth of SARS-CoV-2-reactive T cell receptors following Ad26.COV2.S vaccination. A total of roughly 32 samples were included in the TCR-sequenced set, comprising around 19 Ad26.COV2.S vaccine recipients, 5 placebo recipients and 8 SARS-CoV-2 convalescent individuals. Trial participants were randomized into five groups of five, in which low-dose or high-dose Ad26.COV2.S was given once or twice, or placebo was given on both occasions. Investigators remained blinded to trial group allocation during experiments and outcome assessment.

The immunoSEQ Assay was used to sequence TCRbeta CDR3 regions. After extraction, genomic DNA underwent amplification by bias-controlled multiplex PCR, followed by high-throughput sequencing. The published analysis was carried out like this. To quantify the absolute abundance of every unique TCRbeta CDR3 region, sequences were collapsed and filtered. T cell fraction was estimated by normalizing TCRbeta template counts to usable DNA, which was measured by amplifying reference genes present in all nucleated cells. Repertoire TCRs were annotated as SARS-CoV-2-specific by exact matching of V gene, CDR3 amino acid sequence and J gene to a known reactive TCR set. The reference SARS-CoV-2 TCR set was obtained from MIRA and was filtered for enrichment in COVID-19-positive ImmuneCODE repertoires, whereby public or cross-reactive TCRs were removed. Using the MIRA antigens, annotated TCRs were further analysed by specific ORF or by position within an ORF. Breadth was defined as the number of annotated unique rearrangements divided by the total number of unique productive rearrangements, and depth was defined as the summed frequency of the annotated unique rearrangements. TCR breadth was compared between groups using two-sided Wilcoxon rank-sum tests. Entries here come from immuneACCESS through TCRdb and include only in-frame sequences with V and J called. Some clones fail to appear in such tables; in the studies checked, an unresolved V gene covers under half of the shortfall, and the cause of the remainder is unknown. V and J calls plus clone size are reproduced from that table; the DNA served to infer D and trimming. For this sample the table gives under 300,000 clones, of which approximately 88% were detected only once. About 2.7% of the sample is held by the ten biggest clonotypes.

As regards this clone: Its antigen is unknown. Per-base quality was not reported, and no clone a single base away is much larger than it.

V and J are trimmed by 4 bases and 6 bases, and the gene matches miss 0 bases of the junction. The CDR3 goes from the cysteine to the phenylalanine over 11 residues. Solely the CDR3 DNA is kept, with 33 bases framed from the first base. The germline V gene (reference sequence) specifies LNHNV as CDR1 and YYDKDF as CDR2. Broad study findings and their caveats: After vaccination, substantial breadth of spike-specific CD8+ and CD4+ T cell responses was reported. Vaccine and placebo recipients had comparable non-spike TCR breadth, which fits with the vaccine containing only spike. Compared with placebo recipients, Ad26.COV2.S recipients showed higher spike-specific TCR breadth (P = 0.0014). The authors noted that the TCR breadth and depth analyses may have underestimated total T cell responses. Comparing responses between vaccine doses or regimens was not something the study was powered to do.

In the paper's terms, the treatment or condition label means: some 20 received Ad26.COV2.S at low or high dose, single or two shots; about 5 received placebo; per-sample allocation not given. Repertoires of vaccine and placebo recipients were sequenced from samples collected on day 63 after the first injection. Cohort 1b enrolled 20 to 30 adults aged 18-55 years at a single site in Boston, USA, between 29 July and 7 August 2020. Ad26.COV2.S was a replication-incompetent adenovirus type 26 vector that expressed a prefusion-stabilized SARS-CoV-2 spike protein derived from the original Wuhan strain. Rearrangement joined TRBV15 to TRBJ2-7; TRBD1 lines up with 7 middle nucleotides. Sequencing used peripheral blood, obtained in a trial of Ad26.COV2.S vaccine versus placebo. The sequence was collected from a person between 18 and 65 years old who received the Ad26.COV2.S COVID-19 vaccine or a placebo. The CDR3 in this case is CATSNRGEQYF. At the DNA level, the sequence is TGTGCCACCAGCAACAGGGGCGAGCAGTACTTC.